These 22 T cell receptor beta chains share one sample of origin, sequenced in a study of beta chain features in type 1 diabetes. General observations from the study: Among patients with Type 1 diabetes, TCRB CDR3s were moderately but significantly shorter in every one of the four CD4+ subsets.

The whole isolated RNA underwent reverse transcription, so sequencing captured expressed TCRB transcripts. TCRdb keeps only in-frame clones here, not all; method: immunoSEQ multiplex PCR. The sample has around 280,000 clones; about 15% are singletons. No cognate antigen is known for these TCRs. Sequencing was performed on naive CD4+ T cells from blood. These TCRs come from a man in his late teens or twenties with type 1 diabetes.

V usage is TRBV7-9 and J usage is TRBJ1-5; D uncertain. Germline V CDR1 and CDR2: SEHNR, FQNEAQ (reference sequence). V shed 1 base and J shed 4 bases, with 14 bases lying between them. The CDR3 length is 16 residues. The CDR3 is CASSLDTDGGNQPQHF. CDR3 sequence (DNA): TGTGCCAGCAGCTTAGACACAGACGGAGGGAATCAGCCCCAGCATTTT.

The chain joins TRBV6-5 to TRBJ2-5; tentatively, D is TRBD1 (6 bases). The V end lost 2 bases, the J end lost 4 bases, and 11 bases lay between the germline ends. Germline V gene lookup returns CDR1 MNHEY and CDR2 SVGAGI. This CDR3 is built from 14 residues. In DNA form, the CDR3 reads TGTGCCAGCAGTTACACACAGGGTCCAGAGACCCAGTACTTC. It specifies CASSYTQGPETQYF.

The chain uses TRBV11-2 and TRBJ2-3; TRBD1 aligns across 7 bases. V trimming: 5 bases; J trimming: 0 bases; junction bases outside the gene matches: 8. Germline V gene lookup returns CDR1 SGHAT and CDR2 FQNNGV. The CDR3 covers 16 residues. The CDR3 spells CASSTRQGSSTDTQYF. For the CDR3, the DNA is TGTGCCAGCAGCACCCGACAGGGCTCAAGCACAGATACGCAGTATTTT.

There are a few counts of this clone. The chain combines TRBV7-9 with TRBJ1-1; maybe TRBD1 (5 bases). Trimming stripped 2 bases from V and 3 bases from J, with 13 bases between. CDR1 and CDR2 (germline): SEHNR, FQNEAQ (reference sequence). This CDR3 region has 15 residues. The CDR3 is CASSLIPGLHTEAFF. CDR3 nucleotide sequence: TGTGCCAGCAGCTTAATTCCAGGGCTGCACACTGAAGCTTTCTTT.

The J gene is TRBJ2-2, the V gene TRBV7-6; 9 nucleotides align to TRBD2. V was clipped by 6 bases and J by 3 bases; unmatched bases: 5. There are 15 residues in the CDR3. CDR1 and CDR2 from the germline V gene are SGHVS and FNYEAQ. CDR3 DNA: TGTGCCAGCAGGCCGACTAGCGGCTACACCGGGGAGCTGTTTTTT. Residues: CASRPTSGYTGELFF. The variable domain in full, completed from reference TRBV7-6 and TRBJ2-2, reads GAGVSQSPRYKVTKRGQDVALRCDPISGHVSLYWYRQALGQGPEFLTYFNYEAQQDKSGLPNDRFSAERPEGSISTLTIQRTEQRDSAMYRCASRPTSGYTGELFFGEGSRLTVL.

The V call is TRBV28, the J call TRBJ2-7; 7 bases match TRBD2. Germline CDR1 is MDHEN and CDR2 is SYDVKM. The J segment lost 6 bases and the V segment lost 6 bases, leaving 8 bases of the junction unmatched. There are 13 residues in the CDR3. In nucleotides, the CDR3 is TGTGCCAGCAGCCCCGGGACTACGGGCGAGCAGTACTTC. As protein: CASSPGTTGEQYF.

This clone turned up a few times. The chain links TRBV6-5 to TRBJ2-3; 14 nucleotides match TRBD2. Germline CDR1 and CDR2: MNHEY and SVGAGI. V shed 3 bases and J 11 bases; nucleotides not matched to a gene: 1. The CDR3 has 13 amino acids. The CDR3 region has the DNA TGTGCCAGCAGTTATGGACTAGCGGGGGGGCAGTATTTT. Translated, it gives CASSYGLAGGQYF.

V and J are TRBV2 and TRBJ2-1; 13 nucleotides agree with TRBD2. The length of the CDR3 is 15 residues. Germline-derived CDR1 and CDR2 are SNHLY and FYNNEI. The J segment lost 4 bases and the V segment lost 5 bases, leaving 2 bases of the junction unmatched. The CDR3 reads CASSRTSGGYNEQFF. CDR3 in DNA: TGTGCCAGCAGTAGGACTAGCGGGGGATACAATGAGCAGTTCTTC.

This clone was found a few times. The rearrangement joins TRBV4-1 to TRBJ1-5; TRBD1 is a possible D gene (6 bases). The V and J ends lost 4 bases and 7 bases respectively, with 23 bases between them. Germline lookup yields CDR1 MGHRA and CDR2 YSYEKL. The CDR3 runs 17 residues. CDR3 nucleotide sequence: TGCGCCAGCAGCCCAGGTCGGGCTGGACAGATGGGACAGCCCCAGCATTTT. This gives the protein CASSPGRAGQMGQPQHF.

The chain combines TRBV29-1 with TRBJ2-3; TRBD2 matches 10 bases. The ends lost 6 bases at V and 3 bases at J; junction bases unmatched: 9. The CDR3 spans 15 residues. The germline CDR1 and CDR2 sequences are SQVTM and ANQGSEA. This CDR3 is CSVAPAGGPTDTQYF. The CDR3, as DNA: TGCAGCGTCGCGCCAGCGGGAGGGCCAACAGATACGCAGTATTTT.

This chain connects TRBV11-2 to TRBJ2-1; TRBD1 might be the D (6 bases). From germline, CDR1 is SGHAT and CDR2 FQNNGV. The CDR3 loop spans 15 amino acids. Trimming took 0 bases from V and 4 from J, leaving 10 bases between them. Here the CDR3 reads CASSLEGQRYNEQFF. The DNA of the CDR3 is TGTGCCAGCAGCTTAGAAGGACAGCGTTACAATGAGCAGTTCTTC.

The CDR3 loop reads CASRTLAAQETQYF. In nucleotides, the CDR3 is TGTGCCAGCAGAACACTAGCGGCCCAAGAGACCCAGTACTTC. V is TRBV28 and J is TRBJ2-5; TRBD2 matches at 8 bases. Trimming removed 6 bases from V and 1 base from J; junction bases left unmatched: 4. Germline-derived CDR1 and CDR2 are MDHEN and SYDVKM. The CDR3 length is 14 residues.

The chain carries TRBV5-4 and TRBJ1-5, with unresolved D. The CDR3 length is 13 residues. V was shortened by 0 bases and J by 8 bases, with 9 bases between the two germline ends. Per germline, CDR1 SGHNT and CDR2 YYREEE (reference sequence). The CDR3 reads CASSLAPQEPQHF. The CDR3 DNA reads as TGTGCCAGCAGCTTGGCCCCCCAGGAGCCCCAGCATTTT.

The chain combines TRBV28 with TRBJ2-3; TRBD1 matches 7 bases. Germline V gives CDR1 MDHEN, CDR2 SYDVKM. Trimming took 5 bases from V and 2 from J; bases not matched to a gene: 10. The CDR3 totals 16 residues. The CDR3 protein is CASSTPRDRYTDTQYF. The DNA for the CDR3 is TGTGCCAGCAGTACTCCCCGGGACAGATACACAGATACGCAGTATTTT.

In its sample, this clone was seen a few times. The chain combines TRBV4-3 with TRBJ1-5; no firm D call. Germline assignment: CDR1 LGHNA and CDR2 YSLEER. V dropped 2 bases and J dropped 5 bases, with 13 bases sitting between them. The CDR3 consists of 15 residues. The CDR3 DNA follows: TGCGCCAGCAGCCAAATGCCCGGGCGGGATCAGCCCCAGCATTTT. Translating it yields CASSQMPGRDQPQHF.

The chain has TRBV2 and TRBJ1-2, with D tentatively TRBD1 (6 bases). Trimming pared 7 bases from V and 8 bases from J, leaving 26 bases between. Germline values: CDR1 SNHLY, CDR2 FYNNEI. The CDR3 sequence is 16 residues long. CDR3 bases: TGTGCCAGCAACACGGACAGTGCTTTGCGTCCGGACGGCTACACCTTC. Amino acids: CASNTDSALRPDGYTF.

As DNA, the CDR3 is TGTGCCAGTAGCGCGGGAGGGCCGAATGAGCAGTTCTTC. Translated, it gives CASSAGGPNEQFF. The chain joins TRBV19 to TRBJ2-1; 9 positions agree with TRBD2. Germline V lookup: CDR1 LNHDA, CDR2 SQIVND (reference sequence). The CDR3 runs 13 residues. With V trimmed by 6 bases and J by 7 bases, 4 bases remained unmatched. The full variable domain, its missing parts supplied by reference TRBV19 and TRBJ2-1, is DGGITQSPKYLFRKEGQNVTLSCEQNLNHDAMYWYRQDPGQGLRLIYYSQIVNDFQKGDIAEGYSVSREKKESFPLTVTSAQKNPTAFYLCASSAGGPNEQFFGPGTRLTVL.

CDR3 nucleotides: TGTGCCAGCAGTTCCGCGTGGGGCCTTAGCTATGGCTACACCTTC. Residues: CASSSAWGLSYGYTF. The V call is TRBV6-5, the J call TRBJ1-2; weak D call: TRBD1 (5 bases). V lost 4 bases to trimming and J lost 4 bases, with 16 bases between them. This CDR3 comprises 15 residues. Germline CDR1 is MNHEY and CDR2 is SVGAGI.

This clone has just a few counts. The chain combines TRBV30 with TRBJ2-7; D not resolved. Looked up from germline, CDR1 is GTSNPN and CDR2 is SVGIG (reference sequence). V lost 3 bases, J lost 9 bases, and 18 bases lay in between. The CDR3 loop spans 13 amino acids. CDR3: CAWSPPDWMGQYF. Written as DNA, the CDR3 is TGTGCCTGGAGCCCTCCCGACTGGATGGGGCAGTACTTC.

V is TRBV5-1 and J is TRBJ1-2; 9 nucleotides match TRBD1. This CDR3 is 17 amino acids long. Per the germline V gene, CDR1 is SGHRS and CDR2 is YFSETQ. The V segment lost 0 bases and the J segment 2 bases; nucleotides outside the gene matches: 8. This CDR3 reads CASSLETGGAKNYGYTF. CDR3 in DNA: TGCGCCAGCAGCTTGGAAACAGGGGGCGCAAAAAACTATGGCTACACCTTC. Full variable domain (remainder filled in from reference TRBV5-1 and TRBJ1-2): KAGVTQTPRYLIKTRGQQVTLSCSPISGHRSVSWYQQTPGQGLQFLFEYFSETQRNKGNFPGRFSGRQFSNSRSEMNVSTLELGDSALYLCASSLETGGAKNYGYTFGSGTRLTVV.

The CDR3, as DNA: TGCGCCAGCAGCCTCGGACAGGGGGGATCCTACGAGCAGTACTTC. Protein: CASSLGQGGSYEQYF. The chain links TRBV4-1 to TRBJ2-7, with 10 bases lining up with TRBD1. Germline V gene sequence: CDR1 MGHRA, CDR2 YSYEKL. The CDR3 loop spans 15 amino acids. V trimming: 4 bases; J trimming: 1 base; junction bases outside the gene matches: 4.

The gene calls are TRBV9 and TRBJ2-2, with TRBD2 matching 9 bases. The CDR3 is 16 amino acids. Germline CDR1 and CDR2: SGDLS and YYNGEE. Trimming at V came to 5 bases and at J to 5 bases, leaving 10 bases not matched to a gene. CDR3 DNA sequence: TGTGCCAGCAGTCTTGCGGGGGGGCGGTGGACCGGGGAGCTGTTTTTT. Translation gives CASSLAGGRWTGELFF.